The 15 T cell receptor beta chains given below trace back to one sample, sequenced in a study of regulatory T cells in long-lasting Graves disease. Time point of the sample: newly diagnosed GD, antithyroid drugs for less than 3 months. PBMC-derived RNA was used for the TCR library. Relying on iRepertoire HTBI primers and Arm-PCR of CDR3 regions, the team built TCR beta libraries. TCRdb re-called the multiplex PCR reads with MiXCR, one entry per CDR3 protein. The repertoire holds hundreds of thousands of distinct CDR3 sequences, with around 12% as singletons. These data were also reused for a study on T cells in Graves' hyperthyroidism and ophthalmopathy.

This specimen was peripheral blood mononuclear cells (PBMCs), taken at new diagnosis, from a patient treated with antithyroid drugs. The receptors were gathered from a woman aged 25 to 45 with Graves disease.

This clonotype was detected many times. The chain has TRBV20-1 and TRBJ2-5; TRBD1 matches at 7 bases. Germline-derived CDR1 and CDR2 are DFQATT and SNEGSKA (reference sequence). The CDR3 totals 12 residues. The CDR3 sequence is CSGQDQQETQYF. Here the CDR3 DNA reads TGCAGCGGACAGGATCAGCAAGAGACCCAGTACTTC.

Many counts were recorded for this clonotype. The chain links TRBV2 to TRBJ2-2; 12 bases are shared with TRBD2. Germline CDR1 reads SNHLY; CDR2 reads FYNNEI. The CDR3 loop spans 17 amino acids. V dropped 5 bases and J dropped 4; count of bases not matched to a gene: 8. Written as DNA, the CDR3 is TGTGCCAGCAGTCCCTCTCGACTAGCGGGAGCCACCGGGGAGCTGTTTTTT. Encoded protein: CASSPSRLAGATGELFF.

This clonotype has more than one count but fewer than ten. One base away lies a much larger clone, so this may be a sequencing read error. V and J are TRBV28 and TRBJ1-2; D call uncertain. Germline CDR1 MDHEN, CDR2 SYDVKM. The CDR3 runs to 12 residues. CDR3 sequence: CASSPPVYGHTF. In DNA, the CDR3 is TGTGCCAGCAGTCCACCTGTCTATGGCCACACCTTC.

The sample holds many counts of this clonotype. The chain combines TRBV28 with TRBJ2-3; 8 bases match TRBD1. The trim removed 6 bases at V and 2 bases at J, leaving 7 bases unmatched. The CDR3 length is 15 residues. CDR1 and CDR2 from the germline V gene are MDHEN and SYDVKM. CDR3 DNA: TGTGCCAGCAGCGCGGACAGGGCGTTCACAGATACGCAGTATTTT. This translates into CASSADRAFTDTQYF.

This clonotype showed up many times. The V gene is TRBV28, the J gene TRBJ2-1; D is undetermined. Between the trimmed V and J ends, which lost 2 bases and 10 bases, there was a span of 3 bases. The germline CDR1 and CDR2 sequences are MDHEN and SYDVKM. This CDR3 contains 10 residues. CDR3 protein: CASSLREQFF. CDR3 coding DNA: TGTGCCAGCAGTTTAAGGGAGCAGTTCTTC.

This chain links TRBV7-2 with TRBJ2-5; maybe TRBD2 (6 bases). CDR1 and CDR2 from the germline V gene are SGHTA and FQGNSA. The ends were cut back, 6 bases at V and 2 bases at J, with 16 bases in the middle. The CDR3 is 15 residues long. The CDR3 is CASRGRLGPQETQYF. In nucleotides, the CDR3 is TGTGCCAGCAGGGGGAGACTAGGCCCTCAAGAGACCCAGTACTTC.

Only a few counts were recorded for this clonotype. This may be a read error: a much more frequent sequence differs by one nucleotide. The gene calls are TRBV28 and TRBJ2-1; 9 bases fit TRBD1. This CDR3 is built from 15 residues. Germline assignment: CDR1 MDHEN and CDR2 SYDVKM. The V gene end was trimmed by 5 bases and the J gene end by 8 bases; junction bases not matched to a gene: 10. CDR3 sequence: CASSAPGQGWDEQFF. CDR3 bases: TGTGCCAGCAGTGCACCGGGACAGGGATGGGATGAGCAGTTCTTC.

This clonotype was counted many times. The chain couples TRBV27 to TRBJ1-2; no definite D call. The germline CDR1 and CDR2 sequences are MNHEY and SMNVEV (reference sequence). The V end was cut by 1 base, the J end by 8 bases, with 17 bases between. CDR3 size: 15 residues. For the CDR3, the DNA is TGTGCCAGCAGTTTATATGGAGTGCGGTCGGGCGGCTACACCTTC. Translation: CASSLYGVRSGGYTF.

This clonotype came up a few times. V gene TRBV4-1 combines with J gene TRBJ2-2; D uncertain. This CDR3 contains 14 residues. Germline CDR1 is MGHRA and CDR2 is YSYEKL. V lost 1 base and J lost 4, with 7 bases in between. The chain's CDR3 is CASSQGETTGELFF. The CDR3 nucleotides are TGCGCCAGCAGCCAAGGGGAAACCACCGGGGAGCTGTTTTTT.

This clonotype has ten or more counts. The V and J genes are TRBV2 and TRBJ2-1, with TRBD2 matching 10 bases. The CDR3 is 18 residues long. The junction had 13 bases not matched to a gene; V was cut back by 8 bases and J by 0 bases. CDR1 and CDR2 from the germline V gene are SNHLY and FYNNEI. DNA for the CDR3: TGTGCCAGCGGAGGGCCCCGACTAGCGGGTCACTCCTACAATGAGCAGTTCTTC. Translation gives CASGGPRLAGHSYNEQFF.

This clonotype was picked up many times. The V and J genes are TRBV2 and TRBJ1-6; D gene ambiguous. Trimming removed 5 bases from V and 0 bases from J, with 11 bases in between. Germline V gene sequence: CDR1 SNHLY, CDR2 FYNNEI. The CDR3 is 16 residues long. CDR3 in amino acids: CASSNTASSYNSPLHF. For the CDR3, the DNA is TGTGCCAGCAGTAATACAGCTAGCTCCTATAATTCACCCCTCCACTTT.

This clonotype showed up just a few times. The V gene is TRBV5-1, the J gene TRBJ1-2; 7 bases line up with TRBD1. Germline V gene sequence: CDR1 SGHRS, CDR2 YFSETQ. V shed 2 bases and J 7 bases; nucleotides not matched to a gene: 8. The CDR3 consists of 14 residues. The CDR3 DNA sequence: TGCGCCAGCAGCTTCAGACAGGGAAGTGGTGGCTACACCTTC. Amino acid sequence: CASSFRQGSGGYTF.

In this sample, this clonotype turned up many times. The V call is TRBV5-8, the J call TRBJ2-4; D is ambiguous. This CDR3 spans 12 amino acids. Trimming left V 4 bases short and J 9 bases short, with 11 bases between. Per germline, CDR1 SGHTS and CDR2 YDEGEE. CDR3 region: CASSPPQTIQYF. Written as DNA, the CDR3 is TGTGCCAGCAGCCCGCCCCAGACCATTCAGTACTTC.

This clonotype appeared many times. This chain connects TRBV28 to TRBJ2-5, with D maybe TRBD2 (6 bases). Germline V gene lookup returns CDR1 MDHEN and CDR2 SYDVKM. CDR3 length: 14 amino acids. Trimming removed 5 bases from V and 1 base from J, with 11 bases in between. The CDR3 loop reads CASSPLAFQETQYF. DNA for the CDR3: TGTGCCAGCAGTCCCCTAGCGTTCCAAGAGACCCAGTACTTC.

This clonotype was recorded many times. V usage is TRBV5-1 and J usage is TRBJ1-1; 7 bases map to TRBD1. This CDR3 comprises 14 residues. V shed 3 bases and J 4 bases; nucleotides not matched to a gene: 6. The V gene's germline CDR1 is SGHRS and CDR2 YFSETQ. CDR3 bases: TGCGCCAGCAGCTGGGACTCAGGGGGCACTGAAGCTTTCTTT. Encoded protein: CASSWDSGGTEAFF.